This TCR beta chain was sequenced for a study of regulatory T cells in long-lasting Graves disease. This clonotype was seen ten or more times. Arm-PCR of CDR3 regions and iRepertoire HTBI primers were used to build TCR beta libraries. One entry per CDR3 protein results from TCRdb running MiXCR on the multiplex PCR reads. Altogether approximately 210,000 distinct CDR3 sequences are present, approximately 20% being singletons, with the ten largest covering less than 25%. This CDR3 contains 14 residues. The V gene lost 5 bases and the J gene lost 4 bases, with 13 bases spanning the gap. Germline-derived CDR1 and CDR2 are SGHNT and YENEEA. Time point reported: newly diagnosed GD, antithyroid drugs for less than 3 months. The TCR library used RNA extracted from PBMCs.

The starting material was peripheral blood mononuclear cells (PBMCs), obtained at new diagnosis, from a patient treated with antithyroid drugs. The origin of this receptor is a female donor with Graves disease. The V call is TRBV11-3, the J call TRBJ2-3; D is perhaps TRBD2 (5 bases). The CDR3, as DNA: TGTGCCAGCAGCACCTCGAGGGCTCCAGATACGCAGTATTTT. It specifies CASSTSRAPDTQYF.